The rows below give T cell receptor beta chains drawn from one sample of a study of T cells in Graves' hyperthyroidism and ophthalmopathy. Each CDR3 protein gets one entry after TCRdb re-called the multiplex PCR reads with MiXCR. The repertoire holds fewer than 650,000 distinct CDR3 sequences, with 46% as singletons. Sequencing was carried out using peripheral blood or thyroid tissue (not recorded which). The receptors shown here come from an adult woman with Graves' disease, either hyperthyroidism or ophthalmopathy (not recorded which). CDR3s include the opening cysteine and the closing phenylalanine or tryptophan. D genes are given only for firm matches. Clone size is not always given. Where it is, it says once, few, many or a class for expanded clones.

many	TRBV27	TRBJ1-1	TRBD1	CASSKRDSNTEAFF	TGTGCCAGCAGTAAGAGGGACAGCAACACTGAAGCTTTCTTT
many	TRBV10-3	TRBJ2-7	TRBD1	CASGPSGTGDIEQYF	TGTGCCTCCGGACCCTCCGGGACAGGGGACATCGAGCAGTACTTC
few	TRBV29-1	TRBJ2-5	TRBD2	CSVGLAGTEETQYF	TGCAGCGTTGGACTAGCGGGGACCGAAGAGACCCAGTACTTC
few	TRBV7-6	TRBJ1-6	.	CASSETSSSPLHF	TGTGCCAGCAGCGAAACTTCGTCGTCACCCCTCCACTTT
many	TRBV7-9	TRBJ2-7	TRBD2	CASSLERESYEQYF	TGTGCCAGCAGCTTAGAGCGGGAGTCCTACGAGCAGTACTTC
.	TRBV7-9	TRBJ2-6	TRBD1	CASSSRDREAGANVLTF	TGTGCCAGCAGCAGCCGGGACAGGGAGGCTGGGGCCAACGTCCTGACTTTC
.	TRBV20-1	TRBJ2-7	.	CSASLLGRDPYEQYF	TGCAGTGCCAGCCTTTTGGGCCGCGATCCCTACGAGCAGTACTTC
few	TRBV2	TRBJ2-5	TRBD1	CASSESGGYQETQYF	TGTGCCAGCAGTGAATCAGGGGGATACCAAGAGACCCAGTACTTC
few	TRBV2	TRBJ2-5	.	CASRRGSQETQYF	TGTGCCAGCCGGAGGGGCTCCCAAGAGACCCAGTACTTC
.	TRBV12-3/TRBV12-4	TRBJ2-2	.	CASTHWGFLTNTGELFF	TGTGCCAGCACCCATTGGGGTTTTTTAACGAACACCGGGGAGCTGTTTTTT
many	TRBV6-1	TRBJ1-5	.	CASSAHPNQPQHF	TGTGCCAGCAGTGCCCACCCGAATCAGCCCCAGCATTTT
.	TRBV20-1	TRBJ1-5	TRBD1	CSVGAGGLQPQHF	TGCAGCGTAGGTGCAGGGGGCCTTCAGCCCCAGCATTTT
.	TRBV19	TRBJ2-7	.	CASSIFGRDFIYEQYF	TGTGCCAGTAGTATATTCGGCAGGGATTTTATCTACGAGCAGTACTTC
many	TRBV6-2/TRBV6-3	TRBJ2-5	TRBD1	CASSPPFGTGYRETQYF	TGTGCCAGCAGTCCGCCGTTCGGGACAGGGTATCGGGAGACCCAGTACTTC
.	TRBV28	TRBJ2-7	.	CASSLGGRGEQYF	TGTGCCAGCAGTTTAGGGGGGCGAGGCGAGCAGTACTTC
few	TRBV20-1	TRBJ2-5	TRBD1	CSARERTGTGSFPETQYF	TGCAGTGCTAGAGAACGGACCGGGACAGGGAGTTTTCCGGAGACCCAGTACTTC
few	TRBV14	TRBJ2-7	.	CASSHADEQYF	TGTGCCAGCAGCCACGCCGACGAGCAGTACTTC
many	TRBV20-1	TRBJ2-7	TRBD2	CSASKATSASYEQYF	TGCAGTGCTAGTAAGGCGACTAGCGCCTCCTACGAGCAGTACTTC
.	TRBV29-1	TRBJ2-3	.	CSVTRTGRSTDTQYF	TGCAGCGTTACGCGTACAGGGCGGTCCACAGATACGCAGTATTTT
many	TRBV20-1	TRBJ1-2	.	CSARAAGAGYTF	TGCAGTGCTAGAGCAGCAGGGGCTGGCTACACCTTC
.	TRBV7-9	TRBJ2-7	.	CASSTEGRPYEQYF	TGCGCCAGCAGCACGGAAGGGAGGCCCTACGAGCAGTACTTC
.	TRBV7-9	TRBJ2-7	.	CASSHRDQAYEQYF	TGTGCCAGCAGCCACCGGGACCAAGCCTACGAGCAGTACTTC
.	TRBV29-1	TRBJ1-1	TRBD1	CSSPGQGAKEAFF	TGCAGCAGTCCCGGACAGGGGGCGAAAGAAGCTTTCTTT
.	TRBV10-3	TRBJ2-7	.	CAIRSDSAYEQYF	TGTGCCATCAGATCGGACAGTGCTTACGAGCAGTACTTC
.	TRBV7-9	TRBJ2-1	.	CASSFNEQFF	TGTGCCAGCAGTTTTAATGAGCAGTTCTTC
many	TRBV20-1	TRBJ2-5	.	CSARPEILQQETQYF	TGCAGTGCTAGACCGGAAATCCTCCAACAAGAGACCCAGTACTTC
.	TRBV6-1	TRBJ1-2	.	CASAPWGGRYGYTF	TGTGCCAGCGCCCCTTGGGGGGGGAGGTATGGCTACACCTTC
.	TRBV25-1	TRBJ2-5	.	CASSPGYQETQYF	TGTGCCAGCAGTCCGGGGTACCAAGAGACCCAGTACTTC
many	TRBV24-1	TRBJ2-5	TRBD1	CATSDPGTVQETQYF	TGTGCCACCAGTGATCCCGGGACAGTCCAAGAGACCCAGTACTTC
many	TRBV7-8	TRBJ2-2	.	CASSPGGAGELFF	TGTGCCAGCAGCCCCGGCGGGGCCGGGGAGCTGTTTTTT
many	TRBV7-2	TRBJ1-2	.	CASSLGHGGYTF	TGTGCCAGCAGCTTAGGGCACGGGGGCTACACCTTC
.	TRBV5-4	TRBJ1-2	.	CASSTVLFGGYTF	TGTGCCAGCAGCACGGTTCTTTTTGGGGGCTACACCTTC
many	TRBV6-6	TRBJ1-5	TRBD1	CASSYSRGQDSNQPQHF	TGTGCCAGCAGTTACTCGAGGGGACAGGACAGCAATCAGCCCCAGCATTTT
.	TRBV3-1	TRBJ2-5	TRBD2	CASSFRTSGFQETQYF	TGTGCCAGCAGCTTCCGGACTAGCGGGTTTCAAGAGACCCAGTACTTC
many	TRBV19	TRBJ2-7	TRBD2	CASKLTSGYDYEQYF	TGTGCCAGTAAATTGACTAGCGGGTACGACTACGAGCAGTACTTC
many	TRBV5-1	TRBJ1-1	TRBD1	CASSLDRGTEAFF	TGTGCCAGCAGCTTAGACAGGGGGACTGAAGCTTTCTTT
once	TRBV20-1	TRBJ2-1	TRBD2	CSAPVRGRDEQFF	TGCAGTGCGCCGGTCCGCGGGAGGGATGAGCAGTTCTTC
many	TRBV10-3	TRBJ1-1	TRBD1	CATGTANTEAFF	TGTGCCACCGGGACAGCGAACACTGAAGCTTTCTTT
.	TRBV20-1	TRBJ1-2	.	CSARGVSGDDGYTF	TGCAGTGCTAGAGGGGTTTCAGGGGACGATGGCTACACCTTC
.	TRBV24-1	TRBJ2-5	.	CTPRAPGQETQYF	TGCACCCCACGGGCACCCGGACAGGAGACCCAGTACTTC
.	TRBV6-1	TRBJ1-4	.	CASSLDRRRNEKLFF	TGTGCCAGCAGTTTAGACAGGAGGAGGAATGAAAAACTGTTTTTT
.	TRBV7-9	TRBJ2-5	TRBD1	CASSLLGQGSETQYF	TGTGCCAGCAGCTTACTGGGACAGGGATCAGAGACCCAGTACTTC
.	TRBV7-4	TRBJ1-1	.	CASSLSLHTEAFF	TGTGCCAGCAGCTTGAGCCTTCACACTGAAGCTTTCTTT
.	TRBV27	TRBJ1-2	.	CASSRDGRLYGYTF	TGTGCCAGCAGTCGGGACGGGAGGCTCTATGGCTACACCTTC
.	TRBV19	TRBJ1-5	.	CASNPSRNQPQHF	TGTGCCAGTAATCCTAGTCGCAATCAGCCCCAGCATTTT
many	TRBV25-1	TRBJ1-6	.	CASISTGNNSPLHF	TGTGCCAGCATATCGACAGGAAATAATTCACCCCTCCACTTT
.	TRBV7-6	TRBJ2-7	.	CASSLRAGVAYEQYF	TGTGCCAGCAGCTTAAGGGCAGGGGTTGCCTACGAGCAGTACTTC
.	TRBV29-1	TRBJ2-7	.	CSLDGQTEQYF	TGCAGCTTGGACGGACAGACCGAGCAGTACTTC
many	TRBV3-1	TRBJ1-2	TRBD1	CASSPTGGGIYGYTF	TGTGCCAGCAGTCCTACAGGGGGCGGCATCTATGGCTACACCTTC
once	TRBV7-2	TRBJ2-6	TRBD2	CASSFRAGSSGANVLTF	TGTGCCAGCAGCTTCAGAGCGGGAAGCTCTGGGGCCAACGTCCTGACTTTC
.	TRBV9	TRBJ1-2	.	CASSGRGSDYGYTF	TGTGCCAGCAGCGGTAGGGGGTCGGACTATGGCTACACCTTC
many	TRBV25-1	TRBJ2-5	TRBD2	CASSEWLAGERETQYF	TGTGCCAGCAGTGAATGGCTAGCGGGAGAGAGGGAGACCCAGTACTTC